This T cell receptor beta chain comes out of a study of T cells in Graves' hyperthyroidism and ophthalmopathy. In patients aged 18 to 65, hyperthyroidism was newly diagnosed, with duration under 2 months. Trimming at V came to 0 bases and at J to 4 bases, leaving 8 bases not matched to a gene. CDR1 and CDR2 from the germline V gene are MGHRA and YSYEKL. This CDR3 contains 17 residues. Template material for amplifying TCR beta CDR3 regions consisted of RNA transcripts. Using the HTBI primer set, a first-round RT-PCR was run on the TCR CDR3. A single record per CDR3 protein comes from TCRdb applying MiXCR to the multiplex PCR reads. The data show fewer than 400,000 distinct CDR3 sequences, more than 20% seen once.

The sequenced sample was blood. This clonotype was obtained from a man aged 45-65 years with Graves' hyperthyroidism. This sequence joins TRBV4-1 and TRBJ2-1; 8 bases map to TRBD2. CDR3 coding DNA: TGCGCCAGCAGCCAAGATCCCAGACTAGCGCTTTACAATGAGCAGTTCTTC. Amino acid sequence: CASSQDPRLALYNEQFF.